What follows are 27 T cell receptor beta chains derived from one specimen sequenced in a study of identical twins (dated by TCRdb to about 2016). The library was built by means of 5' RACE. Reads for this sample came from an Illumina HiSeq 2000. Using fastp trimming at Q25 and MiXCR clonotype assembly, TCRdb reanalyzed the public sequencing data and kept in-frame beta chains. CDR3 protein sequences are deduplicated, and each keeps its most common genes and DNA. This sample is represented by 520,000 or so distinct CDR3 sequences; less than 25% of them were singletons. Roughly 0.9% of the sample belongs to the ten largest clones. The sample was also reused in another study, on T cells expressing NK-cell markers.

Material: CD4+ T cells sorted from blood. The receptor set was obtained from a woman in her late teens or twenties in good health.

The table lists this clonotype with many counts. The chain links TRBV5-1 to TRBJ2-7; perhaps D is TRBD1 or TRBD2 (5 bases each). V was clipped by 0 bases and J by 5 bases, with 15 bases between them. CDR1 and CDR2 (germline): SGHRS, YFSETQ. CDR3 size: 15 residues. CDR3 loop: CASSLGRGLNNEQYF. The CDR3 region has the DNA TGCGCCAGCAGCTTGGGCCGGGGCCTCAACAACGAGCAGTACTTC.

This rearrangement joins TRBV4-3 to TRBJ2-2, with no clear D. The CDR3 loop spans 15 amino acids. The germline CDR1 and CDR2 sequences are LGHNA and YSLEER. Trimming stripped 3 bases from V and 6 bases from J, with 14 bases between. In nucleotides, the CDR3 is TGCGCCAGCAGCCATACCGGTTCCCTCGCCGGGGAGCTGTTTTTT. It translates to CASSHTGSLAGELFF.

This clonotype was found many times. V and J are TRBV29-1 and TRBJ2-5; D possibly uses TRBD1 or TRBD2 (5 bases each). Trimming removed 3 bases at V and 2 bases at J, with 13 bases between. The CDR3 contains 14 residues. Germline V gene data show CDR1 as SQVTM and CDR2 as ANQGSEA. The CDR3 coding sequence is TGCAGCGTTGACGGACGGGGCGGGCAAGAGACCCAGTACTTC. Translation gives CSVDGRGGQETQYF.

V is TRBV5-5 and J is TRBJ2-3; TRBD2 aligns across 13 bases. Germline V CDR1 and CDR2: SGHKS, YYEKEE (reference sequence). This CDR3 region has 17 residues. The ends lost 3 bases at V and 1 base at J; junction bases unmatched: 5. The CDR3 loop is CASSSPGTSGGTDTQYF. Written as DNA, the CDR3 is TGTGCCAGCAGCTCCCCCGGGACTAGCGGGGGCACAGATACGCAGTATTTT.

The chain recombines TRBV11-2 with TRBJ2-2; D ambiguous. Germline V CDR1 and CDR2: SGHAT, FQNNGV. This CDR3 contains 16 residues. The V end was cut by 6 bases, the J end by 1 base, with 15 bases between. CDR3 sequence: CASRPPSHRNTGELFF. The CDR3 region has the DNA TGTGCCAGCAGACCTCCTTCCCACCGGAACACCGGGGAGCTGTTTTTT.

This clonotype was detected once. This chain joins TRBV7-9 and TRBJ2-7; either TRBD1 or TRBD2 may fit D (5 bases each). The CDR3 has 14 amino acids. In germline, CDR1 is SEHNR, CDR2 FQNEAQ (reference sequence). The V gene lost 7 bases and the J gene lost 8 bases, with 21 bases spanning the gap. The CDR3 DNA sequence: TGTGCCAGCACCCCCGGACGGGACGGCGCCCAGCAGTACTTC. Encoded protein: CASTPGRDGAQQYF.

The chain is built from TRBV6-5 and TRBJ2-3; D not resolved. Germline assignment: CDR1 MNHEY and CDR2 SVGAGI. V was trimmed by 0 bases and J by 7 bases, leaving 8 bases between them. The CDR3 contains 13 residues. CDR3 sequence reads: CASSYSTYYTQYF. The CDR3 DNA sequence: TGTGCCAGCAGTTACTCGACGTACTATACGCAGTATTTT.

The CDR3 loop is CASSQEAEAFF. The CDR3 DNA reads TGTGCCAGCTCTCAGGAGGCTGAAGCTTTCTTT. This chain joins TRBV12-3 or TRBV12-4 and TRBJ1-1; D is undetermined. Between the trimmed V and J ends, which lost 8 bases and 6 bases, there was a span of 10 bases. The CDR3 is 11 amino acids.

A note on this clonotype: One junction end disagrees with the germline gene, perhaps due to a read error. V gene TRBV7-9 combines with J gene TRBJ2-7, with 9 bases matching TRBD2. The CDR3 runs to 15 residues. CDR1 is SEHNR, CDR2 FQNEAQ, per germline (reference sequence). In DNA form, the CDR3 reads TGTGCCAGCGGCTTAGATAGCGGGGGTGACTACGAGCAGTACTTC. Translated: CASGLDSGGDYEQYF. Based on the CDR3 plus reference TRBV7-9 and TRBJ2-7, the full variable domain is DTGVSQNPRHKITKRGQNVTFRCDPISEHNRLYWYRQTLGQGPEFLTYFQNEAQLEKSRLLSDRFSAERPKGSFSTLEIQRTEQGDSAMYLCASGLDSGGDYEQYFGPGTRLTVT.

This clonotype was counted ten times or more. This sequence joins TRBV5-1 and TRBJ2-7; D is unresolved. Germline V lookup: CDR1 SGHRS, CDR2 YFSETQ. CDR3 length: 12 residues. Trimming removed 5 bases from V and 5 bases from J, with 11 bases in between. The CDR3 coding sequence is TGCGCCAGCAGGGCCGACCAGCACGAGCAGTACTTC. Protein product: CASRADQHEQYF.

This clonotype was seen ten or more times. The rearrangement links TRBV15 to TRBJ2-3; D is possibly TRBD2 (6 bases). Germline-derived CDR1 and CDR2 are LNHNV and YYDKDF (reference sequence). V was clipped by 6 bases and J by 0 bases, with 10 bases between them. The CDR3 is made up of 14 amino acids. CDR3 DNA sequence: TGTGCCACCAGGGAGGGGACTAGCACAGATACGCAGTATTTT. Its protein product is CATREGTSTDTQYF.

The chain links TRBV23-1 to TRBJ2-7; the match to TRBD1 covers 8 bases. TRBV23-1 qualifies as an ORF whose function is uncertain. The CDR3 sequence is 16 residues long. J gave up 9 bases and V 3 bases, and 16 bases lay outside the gene matches. The CDR3 DNA reads as TGCGCCAGCAGTCATCCTTCCGACAGGGGCCAGGTTGTGCAGTACTTC. Its protein is CASSHPSDRGQVVQYF.

Here the CDR3 reads CASSPGQNNQPQHF. CDR3 coding DNA: TGTGCCAGCTCACCTGGACAGAACAATCAGCCCCAGCATTTT. The rearrangement links TRBV18 to TRBJ1-5; possible D gene TRBD1, 6 bases. Trimming pared 3 bases from V and 3 bases from J, leaving 9 bases between. The CDR3 loop spans 14 amino acids. Germline-derived CDR1 and CDR2 are KGHSH and LQKENI.

This clonotype was observed a handful of times. The chain employs TRBV3-1 and TRBJ2-1; 8 bases line up with TRBD2. Germline V lookup: CDR1 LGHDT, CDR2 YNNKEL (reference sequence). The J segment lost 8 bases and the V segment lost 6 bases, leaving 6 bases of the junction unmatched. CDR3 length: 13 residues. CDR3 coding DNA: TGTGCCAGCAGAGCCGGGACTAGTGATGAGCAGTTCTTC. Its protein is CASRAGTSDEQFF.

This sequence joins TRBV6-5 and TRBJ1-2, with TRBD1 matching over 7 bases. Germline V CDR1 and CDR2: MNHEY, SVGAGI. J lost 7 bases, V lost 6 bases, and 2 bases had no gene match. The CDR3 has 11 amino acids. The CDR3 bases are TGTGCCAGCAGCACAGGGGTTGGCTACACCTTC. Translating gives CASSTGVGYTF.

This clonotype was found a few times. This sequence joins TRBV12-3 or TRBV12-4 and TRBJ1-3; weak D call: TRBD1 (5 bases). Trimming stripped 10 bases from V and 4 bases from J, with 17 bases between. This CDR3 contains 14 residues. The DNA for the CDR3 is TGTGCCATCCCACGGGGGGACTTAGGAAACACCATATATTTT. It encodes CAIPRGDLGNTIYF.

This clonotype was detected only a few times. This chain joins TRBV6-5 and TRBJ1-1; D ambiguous. The CDR3 spans 15 residues. Germline V CDR1 and CDR2: MNHEY, SVGAGI. The V end lost 4 bases, the J end lost 1 base, and 13 bases lay between the germline ends. Here the CDR3 DNA reads TGTGCCAGCAGTTTCGGTGCAAGACCGAACACTGAAGCTTTCTTT. Its translation is CASSFGARPNTEAFF.

The chain employs TRBV6-5 and TRBJ1-1, with D possibly being TRBD1 (5 bases). The CDR3 has 15 amino acids. In germline, CDR1 is MNHEY, CDR2 SVGAGI. Trimming took 2 bases from V and 4 from J, leaving 14 bases between them. The chain's CDR3 is CASSYRAGLSTEAFF. CDR3 coding DNA: TGTGCCAGCAGTTACAGGGCAGGGCTCAGCACTGAAGCTTTCTTT.

The table lists this clonotype with a few counts. The chain combines TRBV24-1 with TRBJ2-3; D may be TRBD2 (6 bases). Between the trimmed V and J ends, which lost 4 bases and 5 bases, there was a span of 18 bases. Germline V lookup: CDR1 KGHDR, CDR2 SFDVKD. This CDR3 has 16 residues. This chain's CDR3 is CATSDPRGNDQDTQYF. The CDR3 nucleotides are TGTGCCACCAGTGACCCTCGGGGGAACGACCAAGATACGCAGTATTTT.

The J gene is TRBJ2-7, the V gene TRBV7-2; the D gene could be TRBD1 or TRBD2 (5 bases each). The CDR3 has 13 amino acids. Germline V gives CDR1 SGHTA, CDR2 FQGNSA. The ends were cut back, 8 bases at V and 0 bases at J, with 11 bases in the middle. The CDR3 coding sequence is TGTGCCAGCGGGACGGCGAACTCCTACGAGCAGTACTTC. This translates into CASGTANSYEQYF.

This chain uses TRBV7-6 with TRBJ2-1; D uncertain. CDR1 is SGHVS, CDR2 FNYEAQ, per germline. Trimming pared 5 bases from V and 2 bases from J, leaving 16 bases between. The CDR3 runs to 16 residues. The CDR3 reads CASSVERQAAYNEQFF. The DNA of the CDR3 is TGTGCCAGCAGCGTAGAGCGTCAAGCCGCCTACAATGAGCAGTTCTTC.

This sequence joins TRBV5-5 and TRBJ2-1; TRBD2 matches 11 bases. V lost 4 bases and J lost 8; bases outside the gene matches: 8. Germline V gene sequence: CDR1 SGHKS, CDR2 YYEKEE (reference sequence). This CDR3 region has 15 residues. CDR3 protein: CASSTTSGRSYEQFF. The CDR3 nucleotides read TGTGCCAGCAGCACAACTAGCGGGAGATCGTATGAGCAGTTCTTC.

V usage is TRBV12-3 or TRBV12-4 and J usage is TRBJ2-4; D could derive from TRBD1 or TRBD2 (5 bases each). V was trimmed by 6 bases and J by 9 bases, leaving 15 bases between them. The CDR3 is 13 residues long. For the CDR3, the DNA is TGTGCCAGCAGCCGGGACGCCTTTCTCATTCAGTACTTC. Its protein is CASSRDAFLIQYF.

V gene TRBV5-1 combines with J gene TRBJ2-2; 7 nucleotides match TRBD1. CDR3 length: 14 residues. Germline lookup yields CDR1 SGHRS and CDR2 YFSETQ. J was trimmed by 7 bases and V by 4 bases; bases with no gene match: 7. This chain's CDR3 is CASSTDRVGGELFF. The CDR3 DNA reads as TGCGCCAGCAGCACAGACAGGGTTGGCGGGGAGCTGTTTTTT.

This clonotype was seen more than once but under ten times. This chain joins TRBV6-2 or TRBV6-3 and TRBJ1-1, with 8 bases fitting TRBD1. V trimming: 7 bases; J trimming: 4 bases; junction bases outside the gene matches: 5. CDR1 and CDR2 from the germline V gene are MNHEY and SVGEGT. The CDR3 extends over 13 amino acids. CDR3 protein: CASIYRGATEAFF. The CDR3 DNA is TGTGCCAGCATATACAGGGGGGCCACTGAAGCTTTCTTT.

This chain links TRBV5-1 with TRBJ1-1, with no clear D. The germline V gene encodes CDR1 SGHRS and CDR2 YFSETQ. Between the trimmed V and J ends, which lost 7 bases and 4 bases, there was a span of 14 bases. The CDR3 length is 13 residues. The CDR3 nucleotides read TGCGCCAGCCGGTGGGCAGACCGCACTGAAGCTTTCTTT. Translated, it gives CASRWADRTEAFF.

This clonotype was found many times. The chain combines TRBV20-1 with TRBJ2-1; 8 positions match TRBD2. Germline trimming cut 5 bases from V and 8 bases from J; bases unmatched to any gene: 11. From germline, CDR1 is DFQATT and CDR2 SNEGSKA (reference sequence). The CDR3 contains 14 residues. In DNA form, the CDR3 reads TGCAGTGCTGGGCTCGGCGGGAGGATATATGAGCAGTTCTTC. Amino acid sequence: CSAGLGGRIYEQFF.